This TCR beta chain appears in the sequencing data of a study of CD8+CD57+ T cells in acquired aplastic anemia. In the study overall: DNA recovered from sorted CD4+ and CD8+ cells had a mean of approximately 3.2 ug. CD4+ reads averaged about 11 million in healthy donors.

A word on this clonotype: Its antigen remains unidentified.

Looked up from germline, CDR1 is WNHNN and CDR2 is SYGVQD (reference sequence). The CDR3 extends over 15 amino acids. Trimming pared 0 bases from V and 2 bases from J, leaving 10 bases between. Genomic DNA was employed as the template in profiling TCR beta VDJ and CDR3. MiXCR was run by TCRdb on the reads, yielding one entry per CDR3 protein. The sample holds about 190,000 distinct CDR3 sequences, 50% to 55% seen once. Overall study results and limits: The study identified roughly 29 CD8+ CDR3 sequences shared by patients and controls. Patient and control CD8+ Simpson's diversity was not significantly different.

Sequenced material: sorted CD4+, CD8+, or CD8+CD57+ T cells (not recorded which) from PBMCs. The V call is TRBV10-1, the J call TRBJ1-2; maybe TRBD1 (6 bases). The TCR comes from a human donor in good health, serving as a control. Here the CDR3 DNA reads TGCGCCAGCAGTGAGTCGGGAGGGACAAACTATGGCTACACCTTC. Translating it yields CASSESGGTNYGYTF.